Below, 16 T cell receptor beta chains from the same sample are listed, as sequenced in a study of human T cells and chemical hapten exposure. Sample time point: patch test 2, 6 weeks after DPC sensitization. As for treatment: therapeutic diphenylcyclopropenone sensitization with weekly scalp DPC. TCRdb redid the calling of the RACE reads with MiXCR, one entry per CDR3 protein. The sample carries roughly 380,000 distinct CDR3 sequences, more than 5% recorded once. The input for sequencing was whole blood, taken in connection with sensitization to the hapten diphenylcyclopropenone (DPC). These receptors were obtained from a woman aged 18-35 years with alopecia areata. Some clones in this sample may be carry-over from other donors' samples.

There are many counts of this clonotype. The gene calls are TRBV28 and TRBJ1-1; the match to TRBD1 covers 7 bases. Germline V gene sequence: CDR1 MDHEN, CDR2 SYDVKM. The CDR3 sequence is 16 residues long. V was clipped by 4 bases and J by 1 base; unmatched bases: 9. CDR3 nucleotide sequence: TGTGCCAGCAGTTCCGCAGGGGGGAACGGGAACACTGAAGCTTTCTTT. This encodes CASSSAGGNGNTEAFF.

This clonotype has a count of ten or more. The CDR3 nucleotides are TGTGCCAGCAGGATTAACAGGGATAACTATGGCTACACCTTC. Translation: CASRINRDNYGYTF. The V and J genes are TRBV27 and TRBJ1-2, with D possibly being TRBD1 (6 bases). This CDR3 has 14 residues. Germline V gene sequence: CDR1 MNHEY, CDR2 SMNVEV (reference sequence). V lost 6 bases and J 1 base, leaving 12 bases between the germline ends.

This clonotype has ten or more counts. One end of the junction varies from germline; a read error may be responsible. The rearrangement joins TRBV6-6 to TRBJ2-3, with 7 bases aligning to TRBD2. The CDR3 is 13 residues long. The germline V gene encodes CDR1 MNHNY and CDR2 SVGAGI (reference sequence). The chain's CDR3 is CASVPSGTDTQYF. The CDR3 DNA follows: TGTGCCAGCGTTCCTAGCGGCACGGATACGCAGTATTTT.

This clonotype was seen a few times. The rearrangement joins TRBV29-1 to TRBJ2-4, with 7 bases matching TRBD2. Germline CDR1 and CDR2: SQVTM and ANQGSEA. V lost 4 bases and J lost 8; bases outside the gene matches: 14. The CDR3 sequence is 15 residues long. CDR3 sequence: CSVVGRPLAWDIQYF. CDR3 bases: TGCAGCGTTGTCGGGAGGCCGCTAGCATGGGACATTCAGTACTTC.

This clonotype was seen a few times. Germline is not matched at one junction end, which may reflect a read error. This chain uses TRBV2 with TRBJ2-5; D gene uncertain. The germline gives CDR1 SNHLY, CDR2 FYNNEI. CDR3 length: 11 residues. CDR3 amino acids: CASSETQNWNF. The CDR3 region has the DNA TGTGCCAGCAGTGAAACGCAAAACTGGAACTTC.

The chain joins TRBV5-1 to TRBJ2-1; 7 bases fit TRBD2. This CDR3 spans 15 amino acids. V was clipped by 4 bases and J by 0 bases; unmatched bases: 4. Germline V gene sequence: CDR1 SGHRS, CDR2 YFSETQ. The CDR3 region has the DNA TGCGCCAGCAGCACCGGGACTATCTCCTACAATGAGCAGTTCTTC. Encoded protein: CASSTGTISYNEQFF.

The chain recombines TRBV7-2 with TRBJ1-6; weak D call: TRBD1 (6 bases). The CDR3 runs to 14 residues. V shed 5 bases and J shed 9 bases, with 14 bases lying between them. Germline lookup yields CDR1 SGHTA and CDR2 FQGNSA. The CDR3 region is CASSPQGRSSPLHF. CDR3 coding DNA: TGTGCCAGCAGCCCACAGGGTAGGAGTTCACCCCTCCACTTT.

CDR3: CASSLGPGHRGSQPQHF. Written as DNA, the CDR3 is TGTGCCAGCAGCTTGGGGCCCGGGCACAGGGGTAGCCAGCCCCAGCATTTT. The rearrangement uses TRBV7-6 and TRBJ1-5; TRBD1 aligns across 7 bases. Germline CDR1 is SGHVS and CDR2 is FNYEAQ. CDR3 length: 17 residues. V dropped 3 bases and J dropped 7; count of bases not matched to a gene: 15.

This sequence joins TRBV2 and TRBJ2-3; D possibly corresponds to TRBD1 (5 bases). Trimming took 8 bases from V and 2 from J, leaving 11 bases between them. Looked up from germline, CDR1 is SNHLY and CDR2 is FYNNEI. The CDR3 is 13 amino acids. CDR3 region: CASSQGPTDTQYF. CDR3 nucleotide sequence: TGTGCCAGCTCTCAGGGCCCCACAGATACGCAGTATTTT.

This clonotype has at least ten counts. The CDR3 is CSAGADRGLTDTQYF. Written as DNA, the CDR3 is TGCAGCGCTGGAGCCGACAGGGGACTCACAGATACGCAGTATTTT. The chain uses TRBV29-1 and TRBJ2-3, with 8 positions matching TRBD1. The CDR3 length is 15 residues. V shed 7 bases, J shed 2 bases, and the junction held 11 bases outside the gene matches. Looked up from germline, CDR1 is SQVTM and CDR2 is ANQGSEA.

This chain links TRBV7-8 with TRBJ1-3, with D maybe TRBD1 (5 bases). Germline V gene lookup returns CDR1 SGHVS and CDR2 FQNEAQ. Trimming left V 5 bases short and J 0 bases short, with 11 bases between. The CDR3 is 15 amino acids. As DNA, the CDR3 is TGTGCCAGCAGCCTCATACAGGCCTCTGGAAACACCATATATTTT. Its translation is CASSLIQASGNTIYF.

This clonotype appeared a few times. The rearrangement uses TRBV20-1 and TRBJ2-7, with 8 bases matching TRBD1. From germline, CDR1 is DFQATT and CDR2 SNEGSKA (reference sequence). V shed 5 bases and J 5 bases; nucleotides not matched to a gene: 11. The CDR3 sequence is 14 residues long. This chain's CDR3 is CSAARPGGLDEQYF. In nucleotides, the CDR3 is TGCAGTGCTGCACGCCCAGGGGGCTTGGACGAGCAGTACTTC.

The chain links TRBV4-3 to TRBJ2-5; 10 bases map to TRBD1. Germline trimming cut 0 bases from V and 3 bases from J; bases unmatched to any gene: 10. Germline CDR1 reads LGHNA; CDR2 reads YSLEER. CDR3 size: 18 residues. In DNA form, the CDR3 reads TGCGCCAGCAGCCAAGATTGGGACAGGGGAGGTCTGGAAGAGACCCAGTACTTC. Its protein is CASSQDWDRGGLEETQYF.

This chain joins TRBV9 and TRBJ2-2; TRBD1 or TRBD2 may be the D gene (6 bases each). V lost 0 bases to trimming and J lost 4 bases, with 10 bases between them. In germline, CDR1 is SGDLS, CDR2 YYNGEE. This CDR3 contains 15 residues. The CDR3 sequence is CASSVAGASTGELFF. The CDR3 DNA reads as TGTGCCAGCAGCGTAGCGGGGGCCAGCACCGGGGAGCTGTTTTTT.

This chain's CDR3 is CASSYSQPQETQYF. The CDR3 DNA is TGTGCCAGCAGTTACAGCCAGCCCCAAGAGACCCAGTACTTC. V is TRBV6-5 and J is TRBJ2-5; no definite D call. V lost 2 bases to trimming and J lost 1 base, with 8 bases between them. The CDR3 is 14 amino acids. Germline CDR1 reads MNHEY; CDR2 reads SVGAGI.

The sample holds a few counts of this clonotype. This chain connects TRBV4-2 to TRBJ2-2; TRBD1 matches 10 bases. CDR3 length equals 15 residues. Germline V gene sequence: CDR1 LGHNA, CDR2 YNFKEQ. V trimming: 4 bases; J trimming: 5 bases; junction bases outside the gene matches: 4. The CDR3: CASSRGTGETGELFF. In DNA, the CDR3 is TGTGCCAGCAGCCGCGGGACAGGGGAAACCGGGGAGCTGTTTTTT.